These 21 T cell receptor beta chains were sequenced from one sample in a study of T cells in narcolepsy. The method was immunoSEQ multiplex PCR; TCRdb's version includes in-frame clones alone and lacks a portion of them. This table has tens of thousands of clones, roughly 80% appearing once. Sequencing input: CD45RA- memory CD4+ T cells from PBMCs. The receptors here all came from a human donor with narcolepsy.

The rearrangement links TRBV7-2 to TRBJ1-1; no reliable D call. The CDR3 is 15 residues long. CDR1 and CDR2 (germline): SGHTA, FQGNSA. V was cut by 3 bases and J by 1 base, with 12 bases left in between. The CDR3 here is CASSFGGDRNTEAFF. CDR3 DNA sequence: TGTGCCAGCAGCTTCGGTGGGGATCGGAACACTGAAGCTTTCTTT.

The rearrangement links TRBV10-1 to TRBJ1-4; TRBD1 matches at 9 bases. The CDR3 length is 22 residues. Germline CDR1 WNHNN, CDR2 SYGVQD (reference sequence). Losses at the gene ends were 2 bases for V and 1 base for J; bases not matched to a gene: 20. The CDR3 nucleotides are TGCGCCAGCAGTGAGACCCCCCGGGACAGGGAGAGGAGTGCGCTAACTAATGAAAAACTGTTTTTT. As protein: CASSETPRDRERSALTNEKLFF.

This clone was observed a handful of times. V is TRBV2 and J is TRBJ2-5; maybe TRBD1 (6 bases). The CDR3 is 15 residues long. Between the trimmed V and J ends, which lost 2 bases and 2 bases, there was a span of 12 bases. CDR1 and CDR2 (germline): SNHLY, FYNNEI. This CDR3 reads CASSELRGQQETQYF. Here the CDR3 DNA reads TGTGCCAGCAGTGAATTAAGAGGACAGCAAGAGACCCAGTACTTC.

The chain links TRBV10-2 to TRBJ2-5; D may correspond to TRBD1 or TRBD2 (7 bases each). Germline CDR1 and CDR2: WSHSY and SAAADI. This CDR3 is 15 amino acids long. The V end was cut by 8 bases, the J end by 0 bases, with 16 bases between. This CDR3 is CASATGRVHQETQYF. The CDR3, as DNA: TGCGCCAGCGCGACAGGGAGGGTCCACCAAGAGACCCAGTACTTC.

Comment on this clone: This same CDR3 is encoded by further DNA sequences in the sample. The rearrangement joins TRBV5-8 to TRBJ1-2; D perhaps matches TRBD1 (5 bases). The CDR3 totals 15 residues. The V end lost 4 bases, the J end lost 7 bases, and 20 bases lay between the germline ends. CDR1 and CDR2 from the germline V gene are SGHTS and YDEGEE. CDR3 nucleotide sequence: TGTGCCAGCAGCCTGATGAGGGGACCGGGGAGTGGCTACACCTTC. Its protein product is CASSLMRGPGSGYTF.

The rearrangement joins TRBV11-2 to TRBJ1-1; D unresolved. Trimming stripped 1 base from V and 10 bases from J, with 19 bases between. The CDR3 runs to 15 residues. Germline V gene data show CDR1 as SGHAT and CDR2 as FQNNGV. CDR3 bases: TGTGCCAGCAGCTTAGTTACTATCCCCCGAGGAGGAGCTTTCTTT. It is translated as CASSLVTIPRGGAFF.

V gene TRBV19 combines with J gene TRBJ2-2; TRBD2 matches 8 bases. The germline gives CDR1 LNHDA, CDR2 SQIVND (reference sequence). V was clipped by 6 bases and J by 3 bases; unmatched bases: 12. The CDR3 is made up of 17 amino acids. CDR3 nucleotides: TGTGCCAGTAGGCCGACACGAGCGGGAGCCGACACCGGGGAGCTGTTTTTT. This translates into CASRPTRAGADTGELFF.

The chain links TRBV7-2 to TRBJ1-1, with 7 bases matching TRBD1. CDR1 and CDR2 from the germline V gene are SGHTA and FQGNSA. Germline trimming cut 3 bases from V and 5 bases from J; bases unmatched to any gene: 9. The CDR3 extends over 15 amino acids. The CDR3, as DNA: TGTGCCAGCAGCTTCACTACAGGGGTTAGGACTGAAGCTTTCTTT. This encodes CASSFTTGVRTEAFF.

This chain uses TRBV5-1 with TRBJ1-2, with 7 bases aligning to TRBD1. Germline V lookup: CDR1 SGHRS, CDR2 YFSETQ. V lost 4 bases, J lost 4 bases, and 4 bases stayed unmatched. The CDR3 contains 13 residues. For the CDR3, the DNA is TGCGCCAGCAGCCCTGACAGGGCCTATGGCTACACCTTC. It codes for CASSPDRAYGYTF. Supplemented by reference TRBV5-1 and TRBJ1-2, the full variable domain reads KAGVTQTPRYLIKTRGQQVTLSCSPISGHRSVSWYQQTPGQGLQFLFEYFSETQRNKGNFPGRFSGRQFSNSRSEMNVSTLELGDSALYLCASSPDRAYGYTFGSGTRLTVV.

DNA of the CDR3: TGTGCCAGCAGTGAAGGTGGCAGCTGGAACACTGAAGCTTTCTTT. This gives the protein CASSEGGSWNTEAFF. This rearrangement joins TRBV6-1 to TRBJ1-1; unclear D gene. The CDR3 has 15 residues. CDR1 MNHNS and CDR2 SASEGT come from the germline V gene. Trimming removed 1 base from V and 1 base from J, with 10 bases in between.

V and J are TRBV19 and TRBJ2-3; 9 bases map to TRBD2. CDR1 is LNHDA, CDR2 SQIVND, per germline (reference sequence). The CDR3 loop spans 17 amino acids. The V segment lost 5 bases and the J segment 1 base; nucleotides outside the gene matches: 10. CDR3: CASSPRRVAGGTDTQYF. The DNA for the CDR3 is TGTGCCAGTAGTCCCCGGAGGGTAGCGGGGGGCACAGATACGCAGTATTTT. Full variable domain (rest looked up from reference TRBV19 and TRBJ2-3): DGGITQSPKYLFRKEGQNVTLSCEQNLNHDAMYWYRQDPGQGLRLIYYSQIVNDFQKGDIAEGYSVSREKKESFPLTVTSAQKNPTAFYLCASSPRRVAGGTDTQYFGPGTRLTVL.

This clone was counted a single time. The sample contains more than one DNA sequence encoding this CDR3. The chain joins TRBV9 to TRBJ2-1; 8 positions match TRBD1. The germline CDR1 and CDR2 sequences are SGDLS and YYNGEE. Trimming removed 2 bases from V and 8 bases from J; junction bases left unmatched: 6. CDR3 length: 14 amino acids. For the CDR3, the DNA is TGTGCCAGCAGCGTCAGACAGGGGCGGGATGAGCAGTTCTTC. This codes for CASSVRQGRDEQFF.

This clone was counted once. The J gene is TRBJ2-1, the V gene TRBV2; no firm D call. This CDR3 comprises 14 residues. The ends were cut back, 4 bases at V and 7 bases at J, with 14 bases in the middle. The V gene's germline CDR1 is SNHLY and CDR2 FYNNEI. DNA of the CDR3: TGTGCCAGCAGTGCTGGGGTCCTCATGAATGAGCAGTTCTTC. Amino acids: CASSAGVLMNEQFF. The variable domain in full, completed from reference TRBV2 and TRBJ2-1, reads EPEVTQTPSHQVTQMGQEVILRCVPISNHLYFYWYRQILGQKVEFLVSFYNNEISEKSEIFDDQFSVERPDGSNFTLKIRSTKLEDSAMYFCASSAGVLMNEQFFGPGTRLTVL.

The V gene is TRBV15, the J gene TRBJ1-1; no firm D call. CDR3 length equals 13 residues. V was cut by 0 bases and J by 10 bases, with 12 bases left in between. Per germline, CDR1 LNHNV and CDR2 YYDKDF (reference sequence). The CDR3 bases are TGTGCCACCAGCAGAGATGTGGGGTTACGAGCTTTCTTT. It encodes CATSRDVGLRAFF.

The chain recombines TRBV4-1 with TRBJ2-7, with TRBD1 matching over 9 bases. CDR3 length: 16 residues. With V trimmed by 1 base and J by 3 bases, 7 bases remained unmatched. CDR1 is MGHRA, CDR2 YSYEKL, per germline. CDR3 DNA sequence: TGCGCCAGCAGCCAAGTTGGTGGGACAGGGAACTACGAGCAGTACTTC. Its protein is CASSQVGGTGNYEQYF.

CDR3 DNA sequence: TGTGCCAGCAGTGAACGACTCCGTCGGCAGTTCTTC. Its translation: CASSERLRRQFF. The chain carries TRBV2 and TRBJ2-1; D gene ambiguous. The CDR3 length is 12 residues. The germline CDR1 and CDR2 sequences are SNHLY and FYNNEI. The V gene lost 2 bases and the J gene lost 12 bases, with 11 bases spanning the gap. Looking up the rest from reference TRBV2 and TRBJ2-1 gives the full variable domain: EPEVTQTPSHQVTQMGQEVILRCVPISNHLYFYWYRQILGQKVEFLVSFYNNEISEKSEIFDDQFSVERPDGSNFTLKIRSTKLEDSAMYFCASSERLRRQFFGPGTRLTVL.

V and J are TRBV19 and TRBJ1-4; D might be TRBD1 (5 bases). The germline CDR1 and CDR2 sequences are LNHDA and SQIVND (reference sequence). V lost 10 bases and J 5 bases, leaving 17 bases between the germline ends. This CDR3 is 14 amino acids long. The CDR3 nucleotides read TGTGCCACCGCCTTTGGGGGGGGGAATGAAAAACTGTTTTTT. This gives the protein CATAFGGGNEKLFF.

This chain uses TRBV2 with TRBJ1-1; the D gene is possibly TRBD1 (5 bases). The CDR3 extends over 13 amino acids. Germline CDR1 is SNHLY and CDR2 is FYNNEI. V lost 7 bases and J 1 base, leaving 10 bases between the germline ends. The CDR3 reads CASTRGANTEAFF. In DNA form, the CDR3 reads TGTGCCAGCACCCGAGGGGCGAACACTGAAGCTTTCTTT. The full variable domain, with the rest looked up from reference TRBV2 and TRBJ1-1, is EPEVTQTPSHQVTQMGQEVILRCVPISNHLYFYWYRQILGQKVEFLVSFYNNEISEKSEIFDDQFSVERPDGSNFTLKIRSTKLEDSAMYFCASTRGANTEAFFGQGTRLTVV.

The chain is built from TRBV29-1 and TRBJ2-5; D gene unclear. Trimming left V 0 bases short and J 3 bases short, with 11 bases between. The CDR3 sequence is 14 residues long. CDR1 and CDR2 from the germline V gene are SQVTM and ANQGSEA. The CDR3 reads CSVEDRTVEETQYF. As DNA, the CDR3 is TGCAGCGTTGAAGACCGGACGGTTGAAGAGACCCAGTACTTC.

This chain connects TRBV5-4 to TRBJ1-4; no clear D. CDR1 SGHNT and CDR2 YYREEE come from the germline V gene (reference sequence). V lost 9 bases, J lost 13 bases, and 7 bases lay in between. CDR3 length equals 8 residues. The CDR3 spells CATSGLFF. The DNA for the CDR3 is TGTGCCACCTCCGGACTGTTTTTT.

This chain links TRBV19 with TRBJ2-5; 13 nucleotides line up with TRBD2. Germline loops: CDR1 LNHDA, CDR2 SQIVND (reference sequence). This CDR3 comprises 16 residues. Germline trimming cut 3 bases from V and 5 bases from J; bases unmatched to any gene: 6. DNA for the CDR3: TGTGCCAGTAGTATCAGGACTAGCGGGGGAGGCGAGACCCAGTACTTC. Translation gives CASSIRTSGGGETQYF.